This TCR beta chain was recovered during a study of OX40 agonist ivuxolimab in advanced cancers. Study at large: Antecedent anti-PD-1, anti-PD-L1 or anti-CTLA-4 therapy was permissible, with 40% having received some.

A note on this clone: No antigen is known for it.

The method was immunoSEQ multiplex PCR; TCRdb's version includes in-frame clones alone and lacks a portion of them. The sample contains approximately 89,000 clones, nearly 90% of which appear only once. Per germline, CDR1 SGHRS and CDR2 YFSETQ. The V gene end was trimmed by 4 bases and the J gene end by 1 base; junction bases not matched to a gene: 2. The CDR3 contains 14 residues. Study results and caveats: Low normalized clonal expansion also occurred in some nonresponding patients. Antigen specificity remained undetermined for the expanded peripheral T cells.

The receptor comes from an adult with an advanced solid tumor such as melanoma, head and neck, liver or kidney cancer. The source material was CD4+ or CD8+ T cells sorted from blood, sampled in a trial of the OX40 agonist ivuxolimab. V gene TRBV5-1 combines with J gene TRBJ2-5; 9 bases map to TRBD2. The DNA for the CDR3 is TGCGCCAGCAGCCGTAGCGGGGGCCAAGAGACCCAGTACTTC. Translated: CASSRSGGQETQYF.